This TCR beta chain emerged from a study of blood T cell repertoires in COVID-19. Study overall: Acute-phase and convalescent COVID-19 samples originated in the United States, Italy and Spain.

In the authors' methods: Reference gene primer amplification yielded estimated nucleated cell counts. TCRdb's copy holds only in-frame clones and misses some; the assay was immunoSEQ multiplex PCR. V, J and clone size were drawn from that table, and D and trimming were deduced from the DNA. The table includes around 130,000 clones, roughly 83% detected once. The CDR3 has 12 amino acids. Trimming left V 10 bases short and J 5 bases short, with 15 bases between. The J gene is TRBJ2-7, the V gene TRBV12-3 or TRBV12-4; D gene ambiguous. Sequences were obtained from peripheral blood. The origin of this receptor is a man in his sixties with acute or convalescent COVID-19. The CDR3 here is CAITLGFDEQYF. The CDR3 bases are TGTGCCATTACATTGGGCTTCGACGAGCAGTACTTC.